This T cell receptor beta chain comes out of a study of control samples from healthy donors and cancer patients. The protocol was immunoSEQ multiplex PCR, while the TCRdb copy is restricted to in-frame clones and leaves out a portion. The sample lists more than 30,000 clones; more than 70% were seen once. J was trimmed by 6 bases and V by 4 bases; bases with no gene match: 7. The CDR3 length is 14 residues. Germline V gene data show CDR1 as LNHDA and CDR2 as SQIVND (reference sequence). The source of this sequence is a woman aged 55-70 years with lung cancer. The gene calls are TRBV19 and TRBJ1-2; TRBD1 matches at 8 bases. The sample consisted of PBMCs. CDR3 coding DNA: TGTGCCAGTAGTACCCCCTGGACAGGGAATGGCTACACCTTC. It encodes CASSTPWTGNGYTF.